Described below is a single T cell receptor beta chain sequence and its context. Germline loops: CDR1 SGHTA, CDR2 FQGTGA. Losses at the gene ends were 0 bases for V and 6 bases for J; bases not matched to a gene: 3. The CDR3 is 14 residues long. The sample belongs to a study of early T cells in non-severe SARS-CoV-2 infection. Unique molecular identifiers (one per individual cDNA molecule) were attached. One entry per CDR3 protein results from TCRdb running MiXCR on the 5' RACE reads. The sample has roughly 71,000 distinct CDR3 sequences; roughly 13% are singletons. This sequence joins TRBV7-3 and TRBJ2-7; 9 nucleotides match TRBD2. The material sequenced was whole blood. The sequence came from an adult who was a healthcare worker with PCR-confirmed SARS-CoV-2 infection or an uninfected control (not recorded which). DNA for the CDR3: TGTGCCAGCAGCTTAACGACGCGGGAGGGCGAGCAGTACTTC. This sequence encodes CASSLTTREGEQYF.